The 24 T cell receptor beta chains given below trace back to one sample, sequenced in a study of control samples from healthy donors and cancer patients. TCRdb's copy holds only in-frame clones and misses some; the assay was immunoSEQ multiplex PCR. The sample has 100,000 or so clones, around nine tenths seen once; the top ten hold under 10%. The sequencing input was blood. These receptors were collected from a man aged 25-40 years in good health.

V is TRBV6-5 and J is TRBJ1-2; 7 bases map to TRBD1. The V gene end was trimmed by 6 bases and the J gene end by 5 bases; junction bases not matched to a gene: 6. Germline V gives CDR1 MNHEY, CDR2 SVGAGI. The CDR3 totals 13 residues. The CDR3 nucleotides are TGTGCCAGCAGAACAGGGGCCGGATATGGCTACACCTTC. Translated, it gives CASRTGAGYGYTF.

CDR3 sequence reads: CASSPRGDNSPLHF. The CDR3 DNA reads as TGTGCCAGCAGTCCCAGGGGAGATAATTCACCCCTCCACTTT. This chain links TRBV6-6 with TRBJ1-6; tentatively, D is TRBD1 (6 bases). CDR1 and CDR2 from the germline V gene are MNHNY and SVGAGI (reference sequence). The V end lost 5 bases, the J end lost 5 bases, and 10 bases lay between the germline ends. The CDR3 contains 14 residues.

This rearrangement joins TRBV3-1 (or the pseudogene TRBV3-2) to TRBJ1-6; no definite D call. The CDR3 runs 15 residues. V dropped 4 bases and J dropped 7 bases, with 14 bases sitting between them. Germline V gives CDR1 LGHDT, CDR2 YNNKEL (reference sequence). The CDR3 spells CASSRVRLINSPLHF. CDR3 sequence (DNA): TGTGCCAGCAGCCGAGTGCGGCTGATAAATTCACCCCTCCACTTT.

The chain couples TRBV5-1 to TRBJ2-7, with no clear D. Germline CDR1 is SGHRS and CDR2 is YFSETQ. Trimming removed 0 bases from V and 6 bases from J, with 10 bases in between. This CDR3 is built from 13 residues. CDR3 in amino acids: CASSLEVALEQYF. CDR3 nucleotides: TGCGCCAGCAGCTTGGAGGTGGCTCTCGAGCAGTACTTC.

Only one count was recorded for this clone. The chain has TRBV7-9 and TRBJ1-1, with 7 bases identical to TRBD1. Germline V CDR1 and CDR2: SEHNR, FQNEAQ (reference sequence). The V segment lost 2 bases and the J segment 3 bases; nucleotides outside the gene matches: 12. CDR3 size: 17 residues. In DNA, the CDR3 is TGTGCCAGCAGCTTAAGAGGGGGCCGTTACCAGGACACTGAAGCTTTCTTT. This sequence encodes CASSLRGGRYQDTEAFF.

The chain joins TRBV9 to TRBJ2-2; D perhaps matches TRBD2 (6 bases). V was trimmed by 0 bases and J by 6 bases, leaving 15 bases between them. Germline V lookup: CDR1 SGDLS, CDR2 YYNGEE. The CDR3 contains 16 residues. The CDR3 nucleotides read TGTGCCAGCAGCGTAGACTCGCGGGGATTCCCCGGGGAGCTGTTTTTT. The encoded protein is CASSVDSRGFPGELFF.

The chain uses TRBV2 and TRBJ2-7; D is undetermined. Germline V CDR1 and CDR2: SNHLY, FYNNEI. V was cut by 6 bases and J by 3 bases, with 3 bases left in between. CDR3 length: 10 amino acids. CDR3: CASSVYEQYF. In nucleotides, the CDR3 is TGTGCCAGCAGCGTCTACGAGCAGTACTTC. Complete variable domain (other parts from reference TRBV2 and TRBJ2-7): EPEVTQTPSHQVTQMGQEVILRCVPISNHLYFYWYRQILGQKVEFLVSFYNNEISEKSEIFDDQFSVERPDGSNFTLKIRSTKLEDSAMYFCASSVYEQYFGPGTRLTVT.

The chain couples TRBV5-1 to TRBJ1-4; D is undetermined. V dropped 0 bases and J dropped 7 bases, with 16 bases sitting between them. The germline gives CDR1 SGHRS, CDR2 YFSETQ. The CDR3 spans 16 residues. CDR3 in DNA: TGCGCCAGCAGCTTGGCCCCAGATGGGAGAAGTGAAAAACTGTTTTTT. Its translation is CASSLAPDGRSEKLFF.

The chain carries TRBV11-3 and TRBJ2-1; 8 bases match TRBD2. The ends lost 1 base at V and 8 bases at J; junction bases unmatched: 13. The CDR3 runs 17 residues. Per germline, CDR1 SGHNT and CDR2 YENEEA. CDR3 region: CASSLGILAGRRDEQFF. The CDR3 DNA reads TGTGCCAGCAGCTTAGGGATTCTAGCGGGCCGTAGGGATGAGCAGTTCTTC.

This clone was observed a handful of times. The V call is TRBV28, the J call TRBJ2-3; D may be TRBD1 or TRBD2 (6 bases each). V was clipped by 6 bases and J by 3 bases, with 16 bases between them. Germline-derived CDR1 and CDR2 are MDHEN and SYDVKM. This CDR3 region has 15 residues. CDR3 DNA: TGTGCCAGCAGGCATAGCCGGAGGGGGACAGATACGCAGTATTTT. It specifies CASRHSRRGTDTQYF.

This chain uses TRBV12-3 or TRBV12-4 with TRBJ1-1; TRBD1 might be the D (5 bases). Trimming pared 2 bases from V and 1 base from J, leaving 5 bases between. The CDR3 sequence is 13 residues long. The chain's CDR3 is CASSLQGNTEAFF. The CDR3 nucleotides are TGTGCCAGCAGTTTACAGGGGAACACTGAAGCTTTCTTT.

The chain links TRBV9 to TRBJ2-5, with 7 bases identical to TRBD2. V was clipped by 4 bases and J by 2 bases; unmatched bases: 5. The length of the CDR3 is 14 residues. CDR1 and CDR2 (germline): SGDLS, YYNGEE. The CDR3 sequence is CASSSWGGQETQYF. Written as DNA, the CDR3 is TGTGCCAGCAGCTCTTGGGGGGGACAAGAGACCCAGTACTTC.

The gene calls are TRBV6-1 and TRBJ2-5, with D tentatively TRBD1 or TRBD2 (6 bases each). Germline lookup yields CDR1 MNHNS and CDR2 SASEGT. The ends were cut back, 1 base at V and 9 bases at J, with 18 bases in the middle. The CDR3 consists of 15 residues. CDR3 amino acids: CASSEGTAGGEAQYF. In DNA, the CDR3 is TGTGCCAGCAGTGAAGGGACGGCCGGGGGCGAGGCCCAGTACTTC.

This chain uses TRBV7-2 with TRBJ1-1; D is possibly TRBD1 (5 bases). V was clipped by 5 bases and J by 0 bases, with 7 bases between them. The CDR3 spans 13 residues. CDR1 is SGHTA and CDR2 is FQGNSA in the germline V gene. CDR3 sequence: CASSRGMNTEAFF. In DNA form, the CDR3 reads TGTGCCAGCAGCCGGGGCATGAACACTGAAGCTTTCTTT.

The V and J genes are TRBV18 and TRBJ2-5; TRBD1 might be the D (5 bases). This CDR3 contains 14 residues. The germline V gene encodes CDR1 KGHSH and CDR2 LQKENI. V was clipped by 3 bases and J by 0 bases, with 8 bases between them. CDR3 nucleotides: TGTGCCAGCTCACCGACAGCGAACCAAGAGACCCAGTACTTC. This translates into CASSPTANQETQYF.

CDR3 amino acids: CASSFQGVNYNEQFF. For the CDR3, the DNA is TGTGCCAGCAGCTTTCAGGGGGTTAACTACAATGAGCAGTTCTTC. The chain is built from TRBV7-8 and TRBJ2-1; 7 bases fit TRBD1. This CDR3 has 15 residues. The germline V gene encodes CDR1 SGHVS and CDR2 FQNEAQ. With 3 bases clipped from V and 3 bases from J, the junction kept 5 bases outside the gene matches.

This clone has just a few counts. The CDR3 region is CASSVPTGGAQVETQYF. The CDR3 nucleotides are TGTGCCAGCAGCGTACCCACCGGGGGGGCGCAGGTTGAGACCCAGTACTTC. The V gene is TRBV9, the J gene TRBJ2-5, with 8 bases that match TRBD2. Trimming at V came to 1 base and at J to 5 bases, leaving 13 bases not matched to a gene. Germline V lookup: CDR1 SGDLS, CDR2 YYNGEE. CDR3 size: 17 residues.

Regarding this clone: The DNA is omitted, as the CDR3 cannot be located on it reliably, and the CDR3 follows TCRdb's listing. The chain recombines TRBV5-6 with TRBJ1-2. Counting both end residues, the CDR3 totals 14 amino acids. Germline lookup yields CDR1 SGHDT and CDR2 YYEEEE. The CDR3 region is CASSFGPGTDGHTF.

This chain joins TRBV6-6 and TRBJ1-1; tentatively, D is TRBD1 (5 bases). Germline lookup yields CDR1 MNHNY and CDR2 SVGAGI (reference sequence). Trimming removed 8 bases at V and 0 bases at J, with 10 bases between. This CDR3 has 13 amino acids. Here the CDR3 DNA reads TGTGCCAGCTTGAGAGGGGTGAACACTGAAGCTTTCTTT. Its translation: CASLRGVNTEAFF.

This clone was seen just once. CDR3: CASSQVGGNTEAFF. The DNA of the CDR3 is TGTGCCAGCAGCCAAGTCGGCGGGAACACTGAAGCTTTCTTT. The V and J genes are TRBV3-1 (or the pseudogene TRBV3-2) and TRBJ1-1; D is uncertain. This CDR3 comprises 14 residues. V was trimmed by 1 base and J by 1 base, leaving 7 bases between them. Per the germline V gene, CDR1 is LGHDT and CDR2 is YNNKEL (reference sequence).

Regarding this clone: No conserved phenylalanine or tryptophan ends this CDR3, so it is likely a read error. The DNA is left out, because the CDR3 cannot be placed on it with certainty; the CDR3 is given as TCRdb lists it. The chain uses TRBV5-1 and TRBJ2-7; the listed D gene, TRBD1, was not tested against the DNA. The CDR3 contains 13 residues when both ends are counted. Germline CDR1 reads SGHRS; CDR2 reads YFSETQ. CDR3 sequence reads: CASSLRGDYGTEA.

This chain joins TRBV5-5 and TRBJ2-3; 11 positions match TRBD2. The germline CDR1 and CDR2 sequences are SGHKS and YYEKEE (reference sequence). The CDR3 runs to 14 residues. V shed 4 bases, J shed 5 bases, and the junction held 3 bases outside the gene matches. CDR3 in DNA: TGTGCCAGCAGCCTAGGGACTAGCGGAGATACGCAGTATTTT. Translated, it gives CASSLGTSGDTQYF.

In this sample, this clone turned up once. This CDR3 is CAWSLQSNYGYTF. DNA of the CDR3: TGTGCCTGGAGTTTGCAGTCTAACTATGGCTACACCTTC. This rearrangement joins TRBV30 to TRBJ1-2; D is unclear. The CDR3 covers 13 residues. In germline, CDR1 is GTSNPN, CDR2 SVGIG (reference sequence). Trimming shortened V by 2 bases and J by 0 bases, and 7 bases separated the two germline ends.

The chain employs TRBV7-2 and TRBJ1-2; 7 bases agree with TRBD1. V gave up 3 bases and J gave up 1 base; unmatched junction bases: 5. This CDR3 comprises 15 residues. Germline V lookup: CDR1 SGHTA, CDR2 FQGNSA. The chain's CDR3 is CASSFPGTDNYGYTF. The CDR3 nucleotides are TGTGCCAGCAGCTTCCCCGGGACAGATAACTATGGCTACACCTTC.